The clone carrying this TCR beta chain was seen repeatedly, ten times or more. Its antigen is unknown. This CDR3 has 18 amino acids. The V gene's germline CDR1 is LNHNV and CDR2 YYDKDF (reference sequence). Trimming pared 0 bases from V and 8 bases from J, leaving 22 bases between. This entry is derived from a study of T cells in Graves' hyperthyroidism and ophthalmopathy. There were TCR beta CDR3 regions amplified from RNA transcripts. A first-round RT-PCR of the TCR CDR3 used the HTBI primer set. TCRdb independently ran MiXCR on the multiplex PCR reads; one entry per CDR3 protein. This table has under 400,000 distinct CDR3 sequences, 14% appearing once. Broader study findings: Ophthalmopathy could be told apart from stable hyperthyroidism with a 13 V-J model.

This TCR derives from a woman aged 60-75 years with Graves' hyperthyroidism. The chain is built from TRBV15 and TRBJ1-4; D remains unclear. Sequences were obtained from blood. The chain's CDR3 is CATSRDRGRSARGEKLFF. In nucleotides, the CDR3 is TGTGCCACCAGCAGAGATCGGGGTAGAAGCGCGCGGGGAGAAAAACTGTTTTTT.